Here is one T cell receptor (beta chain) with its context. Sequencing used immunoSEQ multiplex PCR; TCRdb keeps in-frame clones, though not all of them. This sample has 130,000 to 150,000 clones, with 90% to 95% found just once. This sample is drawn from a study of control samples from healthy donors and cancer patients. This receptor was obtained from a man in his sixties with colorectal cancer. The source material was PBMCs.

The CDR3 DNA follows: TGTGCCAGCAGTTTTAACCGAGGGTATGACGAGACCCAGTACTTC. This encodes CASSFNRGYDETQYF. This sequence joins TRBV28 and TRBJ2-5, with D tentatively TRBD2 (5 bases). V was shortened by 3 bases and J by 5 bases, with 16 bases between the two germline ends. There are 15 residues in the CDR3. CDR1 is MDHEN, CDR2 SYDVKM, per germline.